Sequencing of this TCR beta chain was carried out in a study of naive and memory T cell subsets. General study points: Potentially, T cell activation and differentiation skew this RNA-based measurement.

CDR1 is LGHNA and CDR2 is YSLEER in the germline V gene. After removal of 1 base from V and 3 bases from J, the junction contained 6 bases not matched to a gene. The CDR3 consists of 17 residues. Ligated cDNA underwent four rounds of PCR with nested alpha and beta constant region primers and SP2. TCRdb re-called the 5' RACE reads with MiXCR, one entry per CDR3 protein. The top ten hold more than 7.5% of the sample, which has some 60,000 distinct CDR3 sequences, 6% to 8.5% seen once. An oligonucleotide containing a UMI was ligated to the 3' end of TCR cDNA. Unsorted total RNA, about 1 to 1000 ng, was DNase treated before reverse transcription. With respect to this clonotype: The antigen is unknown.

The receptor comes from a female donor in good health. The V gene is TRBV4-3, the J gene TRBJ2-2; TRBD2 matches at 9 bases. The CDR3 is CASSQVWRGGDTGELFF. The CDR3 DNA reads as TGCGCCAGCAGCCAAGTTTGGCGGGGGGGCGACACCGGGGAGCTGTTTTTT.